The clone carrying this TCR beta chain was observed a handful of times. The data are from a study of OX40 agonist ivuxolimab in advanced cancers. Overall study: A male proportion of over 75% was recorded, with mean age around 60 years and range roughly 23 to 79.

Germline lookup yields CDR1 SNHLY and CDR2 FYNNEI. This CDR3 contains 15 residues. V gave up 6 bases and J gave up 4 bases, with 16 bases separating them. Clones were read by immunoSEQ multiplex PCR, and TCRdb kept only the in-frame ones, dropping some. The data hold roughly 120,000 clones, with around 93% observed a single time. The receptor's source is an adult with an advanced solid tumor such as melanoma, head and neck, liver or kidney cancer. This chain uses TRBV2 with TRBJ1-3; possible D gene TRBD1, 5 bases. The sequences come from CD4+ or CD8+ T cells sorted from blood, collected in a trial of the OX40 agonist ivuxolimab. The CDR3 region has the DNA TGTGCCAGCAGGGCGGTCAGGGTCGACGGAAACACCATATATTTT. Residues: CASRAVRVDGNTIYF.